The clone carrying this T cell receptor (beta chain) showed up just a few times. This sample was included in a study of blood T cells in healthy people across ages. The use of a sample-barcoded 5' primer and a J-beta primer mix characterized a second PCR of roughly 6 to 11 cycles. Each of the cDNA molecules was tagged by a template-switch adaptor with 12 random nucleotides. TCRdb reprocessed the 5' RACE reads with MiXCR, giving one entry per CDR3 protein. The repertoire consists of some 1.7 million distinct CDR3 sequences, with about 30% occurring once and the leading ten covering less than 9.5%. Trimming removed 10 bases from V and 7 bases from J, with 13 bases in between. CDR3 length: 11 residues. Germline V gives CDR1 ENHRY, CDR2 SYGVKD.

The gene calls are TRBV10-3 and TRBJ1-1; D is undetermined. The clonotype was recovered from a woman in her 30s in good health. Source material: blood. CDR3 loop: CASSDGHEAFF. In DNA, the CDR3 is TGTGCCAGTAGTGATGGGCATGAAGCTTTCTTT.